This TCR beta chain was observed in a study of shared clonotypes between healthy human individuals. The study's findings and limits: Relative to their counterparts shared across all four donors, non-shared clonotypes exhibited diminished generation probabilities. Richness estimates generally favored naive over memory subsets.

Comment on this clone: Its antigen is still unknown. The sample has other DNA sequences that encode this CDR3 too.

Germline assignment: CDR1 LNHDA and CDR2 SQIVND (reference sequence). The V and J ends lost 3 bases and 1 base respectively, with 7 bases between them. The CDR3 contains 14 residues. Clones were sequenced by immunoSEQ multiplex PCR, and TCRdb holds only the in-frame ones, with some missing. The sample has more than 550,000 clones; 90% are singletons. Material for sequencing was memory CD8+ T cells from PBMCs. As for subset: CD45RO+ cells pooled with CCR7-negative TemRA cells. The TCR sequence derives from a man younger than 30 in good health. Some clones in this sample may be carry-over from other donors' samples. The rearrangement links TRBV19 to TRBJ2-1, with D unclear. DNA for the CDR3: TGTGCCAGTAGTATTCTATTATCCTACAATGAGCAGTTCTTC. Translated, it gives CASSILLSYNEQFF.